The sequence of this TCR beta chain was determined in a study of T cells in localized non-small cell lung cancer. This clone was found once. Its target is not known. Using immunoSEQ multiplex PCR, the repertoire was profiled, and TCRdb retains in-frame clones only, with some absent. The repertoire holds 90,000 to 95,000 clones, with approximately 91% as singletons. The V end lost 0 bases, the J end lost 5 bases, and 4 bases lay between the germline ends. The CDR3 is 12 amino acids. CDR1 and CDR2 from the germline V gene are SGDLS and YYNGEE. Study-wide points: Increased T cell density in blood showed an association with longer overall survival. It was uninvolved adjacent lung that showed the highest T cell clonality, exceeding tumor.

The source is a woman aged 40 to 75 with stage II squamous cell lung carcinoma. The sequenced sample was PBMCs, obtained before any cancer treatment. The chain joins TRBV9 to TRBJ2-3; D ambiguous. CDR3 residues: CASSVGGDTQYF. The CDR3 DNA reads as TGTGCCAGCAGCGTAGGGGGAGATACGCAGTATTTT.